The 22 T cell receptor beta chains given below trace back to one sample, sequenced in a study of cytomegalovirus exposure and HLA in healthy donors. PCR was performed using 60 Vbeta and 13 Jbeta primers. Measured with immunoSEQ multiplex PCR; TCRdb has only the in-frame clones, and not every one. Of 130,000 or so clones listed, around 8.5% are singletons. Sequencing was carried out using PBMCs. The receptors stem from a man aged 35-49 years in good health and CMV-seronegative.

This chain uses TRBV30 with TRBJ2-3; D perhaps matches TRBD2 (5 bases). The ends were cut back, 3 bases at V and 2 bases at J, with 12 bases in the middle. The germline V gene encodes CDR1 GTSNPN and CDR2 SVGIG (reference sequence). This CDR3 region has 14 residues. Here the CDR3 reads CAWSPSSNTDTQYF. In DNA form, the CDR3 reads TGTGCCTGGAGCCCTAGCTCTAACACAGATACGCAGTATTTT.

This chain uses TRBV11-2 with TRBJ1-1, with a possible D match to TRBD1 (5 bases). The CDR3 is 13 amino acids. The V end was cut by 7 bases, the J end by 1 base, with 10 bases between. Per germline, CDR1 SGHAT and CDR2 FQNNGV. CDR3 sequence: CASNSQGNTEAFF. The CDR3 DNA follows: TGTGCCAGCAACTCCCAGGGGAACACTGAAGCTTTCTTT.

The gene calls are TRBV28 and TRBJ2-1; TRBD1 is a possible D gene (7 bases). This CDR3 spans 15 amino acids. Germline CDR1 MDHEN, CDR2 SYDVKM. Trimming left V 3 bases short and J 9 bases short, with 18 bases between. CDR3 amino acids: CASSFRGVLNFEQFF. CDR3 coding DNA: TGTGCCAGCAGTTTCAGGGGGGTCCTCAACTTTGAGCAGTTCTTC. The full variable domain, in which reference TRBV28 and TRBJ2-1 provide the parts outside the CDR3, is DVKVTQSSRYLVKRTGEKVFLECVQDMDHENMFWYRQDPGLGLRLIYFSYDVKMKEKGDIPEGYSVSREKKERFSLILESASTNQTSMYLCASSFRGVLNFEQFFGPGTRLTVL.

The rearrangement links TRBV4-1 to TRBJ1-1; D might be TRBD1 (5 bases). The CDR3 covers 17 residues. CDR1 is MGHRA, CDR2 YSYEKL, per germline. Trimming removed 1 base from V and 1 base from J, with 16 bases in between. CDR3 region: CASSQGYGGSGNTEAFF. The CDR3 DNA reads as TGCGCCAGCAGCCAAGGGTACGGGGGGTCGGGGAACACTGAAGCTTTCTTT.

The chain uses TRBV5-1 and TRBJ2-5; TRBD1 agrees at 8 bases. Germline V gene lookup returns CDR1 SGHRS and CDR2 YFSETQ. This CDR3 is 15 amino acids long. Losses at the gene ends were 3 bases for V and 5 bases for J; bases not matched to a gene: 9. The CDR3 DNA reads TGCGCCAGCAGCTCAGGCCCAGGGGGCGGGGAGACCCAGTACTTC. Its protein is CASSSGPGGGETQYF. Based on the CDR3 plus reference TRBV5-1 and TRBJ2-5, the full variable domain is KAGVTQTPRYLIKTRGQQVTLSCSPISGHRSVSWYQQTPGQGLQFLFEYFSETQRNKGNFPGRFSGRQFSNSRSEMNVSTLELGDSALYLCASSSGPGGGETQYFGPGTRLLVL.

The V call is TRBV7-2, the J call TRBJ2-4, with D perhaps matching TRBD2 (6 bases). With 1 base removed from V and 7 bases from J, the gap between germline ends came to 8 bases. The germline gives CDR1 SGHTA, CDR2 FQGNSA. There are 13 residues in the CDR3. CDR3: CASSLGGRNIQYF. The CDR3 coding sequence is TGTGCCAGCAGCTTAGGAGGGAGGAACATTCAGTACTTC.

The chain combines TRBV9 with TRBJ2-7; 7 bases fit TRBD2. Germline CDR1 SGDLS, CDR2 YYNGEE. The CDR3 consists of 15 residues. J was trimmed by 3 bases and V by 0 bases; bases with no gene match: 6. The CDR3 here is CASSVGVAGDYEQYF. The CDR3 region has the DNA TGTGCCAGCAGCGTAGGAGTGGCGGGGGACTACGAGCAGTACTTC.

Only a few counts were recorded for this clone. This chain uses TRBV14 with TRBJ2-1; 8 nucleotides line up with TRBD1. The CDR3 sequence is 15 residues long. J lost 9 bases, V lost 4 bases, and 11 bases had no gene match. Per the germline V gene, CDR1 is SGHDN and CDR2 is FVKESK. The CDR3 sequence: CASSRGQGRLSEQFF. The DNA for the CDR3 is TGTGCCAGCAGCCGTGGACAGGGACGATTGAGTGAGCAGTTCTTC.

A few counts support this clone. This chain connects TRBV10-3 to TRBJ1-1; 10 bases fit TRBD1. CDR3 length: 15 amino acids. Germline lookup yields CDR1 ENHRY and CDR2 SYGVKD. Germline trimming cut 6 bases from V and 2 bases from J; bases unmatched to any gene: 6. The CDR3 here is CAIRGQGHSNTEAFF. The CDR3 DNA reads TGTGCCATCAGGGGACAGGGGCACAGTAACACTGAAGCTTTCTTT.

This clone was found a few times. The V and J genes are TRBV6-5 and TRBJ1-1; 7 bases map to TRBD1. Looked up from germline, CDR1 is MNHEY and CDR2 is SVGAGI. Trimming at V came to 6 bases and at J to 4 bases, leaving 5 bases not matched to a gene. CDR3 length: 13 amino acids. CDR3 nucleotide sequence: TGTGCCAGCAGGAGACAGGGTGGCACTGAAGCTTTCTTT. Protein: CASRRQGGTEAFF.

This chain joins TRBV6-1 and TRBJ2-1, with 9 bases identical to TRBD2. Germline V lookup: CDR1 MNHNS, CDR2 SASEGT. Losses at the gene ends were 6 bases for V and 5 bases for J; bases not matched to a gene: 5. The CDR3 runs 14 residues. CDR3 sequence reads: CASRRAGGHNEQFF. CDR3 sequence (DNA): TGTGCCAGCAGGCGAGCGGGGGGCCACAATGAGCAGTTCTTC.

The gene calls are TRBV11-2 and TRBJ2-3, with D possibly TRBD2 on 6 matching bases. The germline V and J ends were trimmed by 5 bases and 2 bases, with 14 bases remaining between them. Germline loops: CDR1 SGHAT, CDR2 FQNNGV. The CDR3 loop spans 15 amino acids. In DNA form, the CDR3 reads TGTGCCAGCAGCCTCCGGGACTGGGACACAGATACGCAGTATTTT. This sequence encodes CASSLRDWDTDTQYF.

The chain is built from TRBV19 and TRBJ2-6, with D possibly matching TRBD2 (5 bases). Trimming removed 9 bases from V and 0 bases from J, with 15 bases in between. This CDR3 has 16 residues. Germline CDR1 and CDR2: LNHDA and SQIVND (reference sequence). The DNA of the CDR3 is TGTGCCAGCCGGACTCCGGGTGGCTCTGGGGCCAACGTCCTGACTTTC. Its protein product is CASRTPGGSGANVLTF.

This clone was seen more than once but under ten times. The V and J genes are TRBV15 and TRBJ1-2, with D perhaps TRBD1 (6 bases). The CDR3 extends over 14 amino acids. Per germline, CDR1 LNHNV and CDR2 YYDKDF (reference sequence). Trimming took 2 bases from V and 8 from J, leaving 15 bases between them. Here the CDR3 reads CATSRIQGQRGYTF. DNA of the CDR3: TGTGCCACCAGCAGAATCCAGGGGCAGCGGGGCTACACCTTC.

In this sample, this clone turned up a few times. The V gene is TRBV15, the J gene TRBJ1-4; D call uncertain. Trimming cost V 1 base and J 3 bases, with 9 bases left between them. This CDR3 is 15 amino acids long. The germline V gene has CDR1 LNHNV and CDR2 YYDKDF (reference sequence). CDR3 region: CATSRVTTANEKLFF. DNA of the CDR3: TGTGCCACCAGCAGAGTCACTACGGCTAATGAAAAACTGTTTTTT.

This rearrangement joins TRBV7-6 to TRBJ1-3; possible D gene TRBD1, 6 bases. CDR3 length: 14 amino acids. Per germline, CDR1 SGHVS and CDR2 FNYEAQ. The ends were cut back, 5 bases at V and 2 bases at J, with 10 bases in the middle. The CDR3 spells CASSPGVTGNTIYF. The CDR3 nucleotides are TGTGCCAGCAGCCCAGGGGTGACTGGAAACACCATATATTTT.

For the CDR3, the DNA is TGTGCCAGCAGCCCAAGCGGGGGTAGCACAGATACGCAGTATTTT. Translating it yields CASSPSGGSTDTQYF. The genes are TRBV7-9 and TRBJ2-3; 8 nucleotides agree with TRBD2. Germline trimming cut 5 bases from V and 0 bases from J; bases unmatched to any gene: 4. Per the germline V gene, CDR1 is SEHNR and CDR2 is FQNEAQ (reference sequence). The CDR3 sequence is 15 residues long.

This clone was detected a few times. This chain uses TRBV10-3 with TRBJ2-1; D unclear. Per the germline V gene, CDR1 is ENHRY and CDR2 is SYGVKD. CDR3 length: 11 amino acids. The V and J ends lost 7 bases and 9 bases respectively, with 10 bases between them. CDR3 sequence: CAITQAGEQFF. The CDR3, as DNA: TGTGCCATCACCCAAGCCGGTGAGCAGTTCTTC.

This clone was counted between two and nine times. This chain uses TRBV7-8 with TRBJ1-5; D is undetermined. The CDR3 spans 15 residues. Germline CDR1 SGHVS, CDR2 FQNEAQ. V lost 5 bases and J 7 bases, leaving 18 bases between the germline ends. The CDR3 loop reads CASSRMAGYEQPQHF. Here the CDR3 DNA reads TGTGCCAGCAGCAGAATGGCGGGCTACGAACAGCCCCAGCATTTT.

About this clone: The sample has other DNA sequences that encode this CDR3 too. The CDR3 here is CASSVAGGRNEQFF. The CDR3 nucleotides are TGTGCCAGCAGCGTAGCGGGGGGGCGTAATGAGCAGTTCTTC. This rearrangement joins TRBV9 to TRBJ2-1; 8 nucleotides agree with TRBD2. Germline V gene lookup returns CDR1 SGDLS and CDR2 YYNGEE. V shed 0 bases, J shed 7 bases, and the junction held 3 bases outside the gene matches. The CDR3 covers 14 residues.

This clone came up a few times. V usage is TRBV9 and J usage is TRBJ1-1; the D gene is possibly TRBD1 (5 bases). Germline-derived CDR1 and CDR2 are SGDLS and YYNGEE. The CDR3 extends over 15 amino acids. Trimming took off 0 bases at V and 1 base at J, with 10 bases between the two ends. As DNA, the CDR3 is TGTGCCAGCAGCGTAGGGTGGGGGGAGAACACTGAAGCTTTCTTT. Encoded protein: CASSVGWGENTEAFF.

This clone appeared a few times. The V and J genes are TRBV30 and TRBJ2-1, with a tentative D call TRBD2 (6 bases). V shed 3 bases and J shed 10 bases, with 13 bases lying between them. This CDR3 has 12 residues. In germline, CDR1 is GTSNPN, CDR2 SVGIG (reference sequence). CDR3 loop: CAWRGRDKEQFF. The CDR3 DNA sequence: TGTGCCTGGAGAGGGCGGGATAAGGAGCAGTTCTTC. The full variable domain, with the rest looked up from reference TRBV30 and TRBJ2-1, is SQTIHQWPATLVQPVGSPLSLECTVEGTSNPNLYWYRQAAGRGLQLLFYSVGIGQISSEVPQNLSASRPQDRQFILSSKKLLLSDSGFYLCAWRGRDKEQFFGPGTRLTVL.